These T cell receptor beta chains were read from a single sample in a study of blood T cell repertoires in COVID-19. Only in-frame clones appear in the TCRdb table, and some are missing; sequencing was by immunoSEQ multiplex PCR. This sample has 30,000 to 40,000 clones, with approximately 85% found just once. The sample was peripheral blood. These receptors were taken from a human donor in a cohort sampled during active COVID-19. Both conserved end residues are part of each CDR3. Fields, in order: D gene, J gene, V gene, clone size, CDR3 DNA, CDR3 protein. The D gene is left open where the match is weak. The size field is filled for only some rows; it gives once, few, many or a size class.

D: NA; J: TRBJ1-4; V: TRBV3-1/TRBV3-2; size: NA; DNA: TGTGCCAGCAGCCAAGGTTTGCAGGGTCCTAATGAAAAACTGTTTTTT; CDR3: CASSQGLQGPNEKLFF
D: TRBD2; J: TRBJ2-5; V: TRBV5-1; size: NA; DNA: TGCCCCAGCAGCTTACCCGGGGGGGCACAAGAGACCCAGTACTTC; CDR3: CPSSLPGGAQETQYF
D: TRBD1; J: TRBJ1-6; V: TRBV18; size: NA; DNA: TGTGCCAGCTCACCACCGGGACAGGGCAGCTCACCCCTCCACTTT; CDR3: CASSPPGQGSSPLHF
D: TRBD1; J: TRBJ1-4; V: TRBV2; size: few; DNA: TGTGCCAGCTCGGACAGGGGTGAAAAACTGTTTTTT; CDR3: CASSDRGEKLFF
D: NA; J: TRBJ1-1; V: TRBV4-2; size: NA; DNA: TGTGCCAGCAGCCCCCGGCCACAGGTTGACACTGAAGCTTTCTTT; CDR3: CASSPRPQVDTEAFF
D: TRBD1; J: TRBJ2-1; V: TRBV10-2; size: NA; DNA: TGCGCCAGCAAACCGGGACAGGTAGCCTACAATGAGCAGTTCTTC; CDR3: CASKPGQVAYNEQFF
D: NA; J: TRBJ1-1; V: TRBV5-4; size: NA; DNA: TGTGCCAGCAGCCCGGGACATGGTAACACTGAAGCTTTCTTT; CDR3: CASSPGHGNTEAFF
D: TRBD2; J: TRBJ2-1; V: TRBV9; size: NA; DNA: TGTGCCAGCAGCGCACTAGCGGGGGACAACAATGAGCAGTTCTTC; CDR3: CASSALAGDNNEQFF
D: TRBD2; J: TRBJ2-1; V: TRBV5-1; size: NA; DNA: TGCGCCAGCAGCCTAAACACTCCGGGACTAGTCGTTTTCAATGAGCAGTTCTTC; CDR3: CASSLNTPGLVVFNEQFF
D: NA; J: TRBJ2-3; V: TRBV3-1/TRBV3-2; size: NA; DNA: TGTGCCAGCAGCTCGAGTACAGATACGCAGTATTTT; CDR3: CASSSSTDTQYF
D: TRBD1; J: TRBJ2-1; V: TRBV27; size: NA; DNA: TGTGCCAGCACCACCCTCCAGGGGGCGTGGAATGAGCAGTTCTTC; CDR3: CASTTLQGAWNEQFF
D: TRBD1; J: TRBJ2-1; V: TRBV7-9; size: NA; DNA: TGTGCCAGCAGCTTATATGGTGGGACAGGGGTATCCAATGAGCAGTTCTTC; CDR3: CASSLYGGTGVSNEQFF
D: TRBD1; J: TRBJ1-4; V: TRBV6-5; size: NA; DNA: TGTGCCAGCAGCGGGACAGGGCTCTGGAAACTGTTTTTT; CDR3: CASSGTGLWKLFF
D: TRBD1; J: TRBJ2-5; V: TRBV4-1; size: NA; DNA: TGCGCCAGCAGCCTCAGGCGGGGTCCACCAGGGGGCAGGGGGACCCAGTACTTC; CDR3: CASSLRRGPPGGRGTQYF
D: NA; J: TRBJ2-2; V: TRBV11-2; size: NA; DNA: TGTGCCAGCAGCTTAATGGCGGGGAACACCGGGGAGCTGTTTTTT; CDR3: CASSLMAGNTGELFF
D: NA; J: TRBJ1-4; V: TRBV6-5; size: NA; DNA: TGTGCCAGCAGTTCTCGAGGCGGGGTGGGGGAAAAACTGTTTTTT; CDR3: CASSSRGGVGEKLFF
D: TRBD2; J: TRBJ2-7; V: TRBV2; size: NA; DNA: TGTGCCAGCAGGGTCGGACTAGCGGGGCTAGAGCAGTACTTC; CDR3: CASRVGLAGLEQYF
D: TRBD1; J: TRBJ1-4; V: TRBV19; size: NA; DNA: TGTGCCAGTAGAACGGGACAGCCATCGGAAAAACTGTTTTTT; CDR3: CASRTGQPSEKLFF
D: NA; J: TRBJ2-5; V: TRBV5-5; size: NA; DNA: TGTGCCAGCAGCTTTCGGTCTGTGGGCCCCGAGACCCAGTACTTC; CDR3: CASSFRSVGPETQYF
D: NA; J: TRBJ1-5; V: TRBV20-1; size: NA; DNA: TGCAGTGCTATTGAGGGGGACTATCAGCCCCAGCATTTT; CDR3: CSAIEGDYQPQHF
D: NA; J: TRBJ1-3; V: TRBV9; size: few; DNA: TGTGCCAGCGGCCCCAGGGGCGTCTCTGGAAACACCATATATTTT; CDR3: CASGPRGVSGNTIYF
D: NA; J: TRBJ1-2; V: TRBV11-2; size: once; DNA: TGTGCCAGCAGCCCAGTTGGCGGCCCGTTCTATGGCTACACCTTC; CDR3: CASSPVGGPFYGYTF
D: TRBD2; J: TRBJ2-5; V: TRBV18; size: once; DNA: TGTGCCAGCTCACCCGGGGGGGCCCAAGAGACCCAGTACTTC; CDR3: CASSPGGAQETQYF
D: TRBD1; J: TRBJ2-5; V: TRBV5-1; size: NA; DNA: TGCGCCAGCAGCTCACAGGGGCGGGAGACCCAGTACTTC; CDR3: CASSSQGRETQYF
D: NA; J: TRBJ2-7; V: TRBV25-1; size: NA; DNA: TGTGCCAGCAGTGATCGGGGAGGGGACAGGTGGGCCTACGAGCAGTACTTC; CDR3: CASSDRGGDRWAYEQYF
D: TRBD2; J: TRBJ2-1; V: TRBV6-5; size: NA; DNA: TGTGCCAGCAGTTCGGGGGGTCTTTCCAATGAGCAGTTCTTC; CDR3: CASSSGGLSNEQFF
D: TRBD1; J: TRBJ2-7; V: TRBV11-2; size: NA; DNA: TGTGCCAGCAGCGGCCGACAGGGGGCCTACGAGCAGTACTTC; CDR3: CASSGRQGAYEQYF
D: NA; J: TRBJ1-3; V: TRBV7-9; size: NA; DNA: TGTGCCAGCAGCTTAGAAGCTGGGGCAGGAAACACCATATATTTT; CDR3: CASSLEAGAGNTIYF
D: TRBD1; J: TRBJ1-4; V: TRBV5-4; size: NA; DNA: TGTGCCAGCAGCCCCGGACAGGGGGCTGAAAAACTGTTTTTT; CDR3: CASSPGQGAEKLFF
D: TRBD2; J: TRBJ2-3; V: TRBV5-4; size: NA; DNA: TGTGCCAGCAGCACTCCGGGACTAGCGGGCGGGGATACGCAGTATTTT; CDR3: CASSTPGLAGGDTQYF
D: TRBD2; J: TRBJ2-1; V: TRBV9; size: NA; DNA: TGTGCCAGCAGCGTAGGTTATGGCGGGGGGGACAATGAGCAGTTCTTC; CDR3: CASSVGYGGGDNEQFF
D: TRBD1; J: TRBJ1-4; V: TRBV7-9; size: once; DNA: TGTGCCAGCAGCTTAGGGGACAGGCCAACTAATGAAAAACTGTTTTTT; CDR3: CASSLGDRPTNEKLFF
D: NA; J: TRBJ1-6; V: TRBV21-1; size: NA; DNA: TGTGCCAGCCTTTACATGATGGGGGGAAGCGGTCTTAATTCACCCCTCCACTTT; CDR3: CASLYMMGGSGLNSPLHF
D: NA; J: TRBJ1-6; V: TRBV5-4; size: many; DNA: TGTGCCAGCAGCTTGAAGGAACAGGGTAATTCACCCCTCCACTTT; CDR3: CASSLKEQGNSPLHF
D: NA; J: TRBJ1-2; V: TRBV12-3/TRBV12-4; size: NA; DNA: TGTGCCAGCAGTTTGGCACAGTCGGCTGGCTACACCTTC; CDR3: CASSLAQSAGYTF
D: NA; J: TRBJ2-7; V: TRBV2; size: NA; DNA: TGTGCCAGCAGTGTACGAGGGGGTTCCTGGGAGCAGTACTTC; CDR3: CASSVRGGSWEQYF
D: TRBD1; J: TRBJ1-2; V: TRBV29-1; size: NA; DNA: TGCAGCGTCATCTCCGGACAGGGGGCATTCGGCTACACCTTC; CDR3: CSVISGQGAFGYTF
D: NA; J: TRBJ1-1; V: TRBV3-1/TRBV3-2; size: NA; DNA: TGTGCCAGCAGCGGACAGATGAACACTGAAGCTTTCTTT; CDR3: CASSGQMNTEAFF
D: NA; J: TRBJ2-5; V: TRBV7-7; size: NA; DNA: TGTGCCAGCAGCCGGGACTTACAAGAGACCCAGTACTTC; CDR3: CASSRDLQETQYF
D: NA; J: TRBJ2-4; V: TRBV4-2; size: NA; DNA: TGTGCCAGCAGCCAACCCGACAGGCCGGACATTCAGTACTTC; CDR3: CASSQPDRPDIQYF
D: TRBD1; J: TRBJ2-2; V: TRBV7-7; size: few; DNA: TGTGCCAGCAGCCCTTGGACAGGGTTGGGCGGGGAGCTGTTTTTT; CDR3: CASSPWTGLGGELFF
D: TRBD1; J: TRBJ2-1; V: TRBV7-8; size: once; DNA: TGTGCCAGCAGCTTAGGGGACAGGGTTAGGGATTTTGAGCAGTTCTTC; CDR3: CASSLGDRVRDFEQFF
D: NA; J: TRBJ2-7; V: TRBV5-4; size: NA; DNA: TGTGCCAGCAGCTTGGGAGGGAACGTAGGCAACGAGCAGTACTTC; CDR3: CASSLGGNVGNEQYF
D: TRBD2; J: TRBJ2-3; V: TRBV24-1; size: NA; DNA: TGTGCCACCAGTGATTCTAGGACTAGCTATAGCACAGATACGCAGTATTTT; CDR3: CATSDSRTSYSTDTQYF
D: NA; J: TRBJ2-5; V: TRBV10-1; size: once; DNA: TGCGCCAGCAGTGATGGTTTAGCGGAGGAGACCCAGTACTTC; CDR3: CASSDGLAEETQYF
D: NA; J: TRBJ2-3; V: TRBV7-8; size: NA; DNA: TGTGCCAGCAGCTCCTCAGGGAGGGGGACAGATACGCAGTATTTT; CDR3: CASSSSGRGTDTQYF
D: TRBD2; J: TRBJ2-2; V: TRBV10-2; size: NA; DNA: TGCGCCACTATGACTAGCGGGGGGACTAACACCGGGGAGCTGTTTTTT; CDR3: CATMTSGGTNTGELFF
D: NA; J: TRBJ2-2; V: TRBV1; size: NA; DNA: TGCACCAGCAGCCAGCCCGGCAGGGAGGGCCCCCCACCCGGGGAGCTGTTTTTT; CDR3: CTSSQPGREGPPPGELFF
D: NA; J: TRBJ2-1; V: TRBV7-6; size: NA; DNA: TGTGCCAGCAGCTTAGGGGCGTGGAATGAGCAGTTCTTC; CDR3: CASSLGAWNEQFF
D: NA; J: TRBJ2-3; V: TRBV9; size: NA; DNA: TGTGCCAGCAGCACCCGCCCGGGGTATACAGATACGCAGTATTTT; CDR3: CASSTRPGYTDTQYF
D: NA; J: TRBJ2-3; V: TRBV7-9; size: NA; DNA: TGTGCCAGCAGTGGGGCCGCAGATACGCAGTATTTT; CDR3: CASSGAADTQYF
D: NA; J: TRBJ2-1; V: TRBV5-1; size: NA; DNA: TGCGCCAGCAGCTTGGCTAGCTACAATGAGCAGTTCTTC; CDR3: CASSLASYNEQFF
D: TRBD2; J: TRBJ2-3; V: TRBV7-3; size: NA; DNA: TGTGCCAGCAGCCTCCTTAGCGGGAGCACAGATACGCAGTATTTT; CDR3: CASSLLSGSTDTQYF